These T cell receptor beta chains were read from a single sample in a study of cytotoxic CD8 clonotypes in ibrutinib-treated CLL. Libraries were prepared by immunoSEQ multiplex PCR; TCRdb keeps only in-frame clonotypes and omits some of them. The table lists fewer than 400,000 clones, 67% of them singletons. The sequencing here drew on PBMCs, taken after 36 months of ibrutinib treatment. Receptors were obtained from a human donor with chronic lymphocytic leukemia. The CDR3 runs from the conserved cysteine through the conserved F or W.

J	V	CDR3
TRBJ2-5	TRBV18	CASSPVAGGVQETQYF
TRBJ2-3	TRBV1	CTSSQPDYQSTDTQYF
TRBJ2-7	TRBV5-1	CASSLVQGRVPSYEQYF
TRBJ2-1	TRBV29-1	CSGGGRANEQFF
TRBJ2-5	TRBV11-3	CASSSGDFLGETQYF
TRBJ2-5	TRBV11-3	CASSLLVGSQETQYF
TRBJ1-2	TRBV5-1	CASSFPGSVRGYTF
TRBJ1-1	TRBV19	CASSIMGRYEAFF
TRBJ1-2	TRBV5-1	CASSPEPRGYGYTF
TRBJ1-2	TRBV5-6	CASSLAWDRLPSGDGYTF
TRBJ1-1	TRBV5-1	CASSFEGTANTEAFF
TRBJ1-1	TRBV7-9	CASSLDSEAFF
TRBJ1-2	TRBV5-1	CASSLVWTGVHGYTF
TRBJ1-5	TRBV7-2	CASSFSGTFNQPQHF
TRBJ2-1	TRBV27	CASSYGLSYNEQFF
TRBJ2-2	TRBV9	CASSVGEYTGELFF
TRBJ2-7	TRBV27	CASSLGRGTYEQYF
TRBJ1-5	TRBV7-4	CASSLRDGHSNQPQHF
TRBJ2-7	TRBV6-1	CASRPGDAYEQYF
TRBJ2-7	TRBV7-2	CASSFGQGLDYEQYF
TRBJ1-2	TRBV7-6	CASSLELSVLVSGYTF
TRBJ1-2	TRBV5-1	CASSLTGGLGQGPPGANYGYTF
TRBJ2-4	TRBV29-1	CSVSPGASLVAGLAKNIQYF
TRBJ2-5	TRBV29-1	CSVRGPTQETQYF
TRBJ1-2	TRBV11-2	CASSLVQGLYGYTF
TRBJ2-1	TRBV6-5	CASSESRDFQFF
TRBJ2-7	TRBV6-5	CASSRLAGPYEQYF
TRBJ2-2	TRBV9	CASSATPHGQVTGELFF
TRBJ2-2	TRBV5-1	CASSSSGVGELFF
TRBJ2-7	TRBV7-3	CASSSGTGNEQYF
TRBJ2-7	TRBV29-1	CSTRDRGYEQYF
TRBJ2-7	TRBV5-6	CASSFRRRMGYEQYF
TRBJ2-1	TRBV7-6	CASSPSPSRGPYNEQFF